This is a list of T cell receptor beta chains from one sample in a study of T cell responses to AZD1222 COVID-19 vaccine. Sequencing used immunoSEQ multiplex PCR; TCRdb keeps in-frame clones, though not all of them. This sample has about 110,000 clones, with roughly 87% found just once. Specimen: peripheral blood, collected on day 0 of AZD1222 vaccination. These receptor sequences come from an adult in good health. CDR3s leave out the opening cysteine and the closing phenylalanine or tryptophan.

>16|TRBV27
ASSLSGLGHYSYNEQF
>13|TRBV12-1
ASSAGTGMDYGYT
>11|TRBV29-1
SVVPGDKNEQY
>13|TRBV30
AWSGVARANYGYT
>13|TRBV19
ASNTGTGGLYGYT
>13|TRBV7-9
VSSLGQGSYEKLF
>10|TRBV2
ASRYITDTQY
>11|TRBV7-9
ASSSLDRGLPT
>9|TRBV29-1
SVGDSYGYT
>14|TRBV7-5
VRSLIWVRGYNEQF
>8|TRBV9
WIGDGRQY
>15|TRBV30
AWSGGEWDSRGEKLF
>9|TRBV28
ASSFLETQY
>12|TRBV27
ASSWGTGAYEQY
>13|TRBV28
ATWTRNRLGEKLF
>14|TRBV4-2
ASSPTRVSTNTEAF
>9|TRBV7-8
ASSAGAEAF
>11|TRBV3-1/TRBV3-2
ARTTSGRETQY
>13|TRBV6-5
ASSYSGTDTDTQY
>13|TRBV7-4
ASSPGFFANEKLF
>13|TRBV6-6
ASRDRPPGDTEAF
>13|TRBV7-2
ASSLAPKSDHEQY
>14|TRBV7-2
ASSLVQHISGNTIY
>12|TRBV7-2
ASSPGLATDTQY
>14|TRBV7-3
ASSHGGGGVHNEQF
>11|TRBV2
ASREVGGGEQF
>12|TRBV6-2/TRBV6-3
ASSWTGRGYEQY
>10|TRBV10-2
ASTRQGSPLH
>12|TRBV18
ASSPRQGTGELF
>11|TRBV6-1
ASSESDSSTQY
>10|TRBV28
ASSFTEIVQF
>14|TRBV10-3
AISEYFGQANTEAF
>13|TRBV5-5
ASSLAPSNRNTIY
>12|TRBV6-2/TRBV6-3
ASSYSVREETQY
>10|TRBV6-5
ASTKTGYGYT
>11|TRBV6-5
ASSYGVNYGYT
>12|TRBV3-1/TRBV3-2
ASSQGQGNSPLH
>10|TRBV27
ASSLNNSPLH
>12|TRBV6-1
ASSENGQGAGYT
>13|TRBV7-9
ASSLEAAVNTEAF
>15|TRBV6-1
ASSEFQPRITNEKLF
>9|TRBV12-3/TRBV12-4
ASSPGTIAF
>14|TRBV14
ASSQDRLAASYEQY
>14|TRBV5-1
ASSMVSGGAGNEQF